Each of the 17 T cell receptor beta chains below was sequenced from the same sample in a study of T cells in Graves' hyperthyroidism and ophthalmopathy. Amplified regions were TCR beta CDR3 sequences from RNA transcripts. Initially, a first-round RT-PCR of the TCR CDR3 employed the HTBI primer set. TCRdb redid the calling of the multiplex PCR reads with MiXCR, one entry per CDR3 protein. This sample has about 610,000 distinct CDR3 sequences; about 14% occur once, and the top ten carry around 4.5%. Sequenced input: blood. The receptors were gathered from a woman aged 40 to 50 with Graves' ophthalmopathy.

This clonotype has at least ten counts. The chain uses TRBV27 and TRBJ2-7, with a possible D match to TRBD2 (6 bases). The CDR3 consists of 14 residues. Trimming stripped 5 bases from V and 2 bases from J, with 13 bases between. The germline V gene has CDR1 MNHEY and CDR2 SMNVEV (reference sequence). CDR3 loop: CASSAEGPTYEQYF. The DNA for the CDR3 is TGTGCCAGCAGTGCGGAGGGGCCGACCTACGAGCAGTACTTC.

The chain combines TRBV20-1 with TRBJ1-2; the match to TRBD1 covers 8 bases. The CDR3 is made up of 17 amino acids. Germline trimming cut 2 bases from V and 2 bases from J; bases unmatched to any gene: 13. CDR1 and CDR2 (germline): DFQATT, SNEGSKA (reference sequence). DNA for the CDR3: TGCAGTGCTAGACCGCATGATGGGAGACAGGGGAACTATGGCTACACCTTC. This translates into CSARPHDGRQGNYGYTF.

The chain links TRBV12-3 or TRBV12-4 to TRBJ2-5, with a possible D match to TRBD2 (6 bases). V lost 0 bases to trimming and J lost 4 bases, with 15 bases between them. CDR3 length equals 16 residues. In nucleotides, the CDR3 is TGTGCCAGCAGTTTAGCGCGTGGGGGGTTGGGAGAGACCCAGTACTTC. Protein: CASSLARGGLGETQYF.

Many counts were recorded for this clonotype. The chain carries TRBV12-5 and TRBJ2-2; TRBD2 matches at 11 bases. The germline V gene has CDR1 LGHNT and CDR2 FRNRAP. CDR3 length: 16 amino acids. The CDR3 protein is CPPLRILAGDVGELFF. The CDR3, as DNA: TGTCCCCCACTCCGGATACTAGCGGGAGATGTCGGGGAGCTGTTTTTT.

This clonotype was seen many times. The CDR3 coding sequence is TGTGCCAGTAGTTCGACAGCGAGCTCCTACGAGCAGTACTTC. Translating gives CASSSTASSYEQYF. This chain joins TRBV19 and TRBJ2-7; tentative D call: TRBD1 (5 bases). The ends were cut back, 5 bases at V and 0 bases at J, with 11 bases in the middle. The V gene's germline CDR1 is LNHDA and CDR2 SQIVND (reference sequence). The CDR3 is 14 amino acids.

This clonotype was counted many times. The V and J genes are TRBV11-1 and TRBJ2-7, with TRBD2 matching 7 bases. Germline V gives CDR1 SGHAT, CDR2 FQDESV (reference sequence). V dropped 1 base and J dropped 3; count of bases not matched to a gene: 9. The CDR3 has 16 residues. CDR3 nucleotides: TGTGCCAGCAGCTTAGTCGGGCGGGAGATAAACTACGAGCAGTACTTC. Translation: CASSLVGREINYEQYF.

In this sample, this clonotype turned up a few times. V usage is TRBV20-1 and J usage is TRBJ1-5, with 7 nucleotides matching TRBD1. CDR1 is DFQATT and CDR2 is SNEGSKA in the germline V gene (reference sequence). The CDR3 contains 15 residues. V gave up 6 bases and J gave up 3 bases; unmatched junction bases: 11. The CDR3 spells CSAENTGTDNQPQHF. CDR3 bases: TGCAGTGCCGAAAACACCGGGACAGACAATCAGCCCCAGCATTTT.

The gene calls are TRBV11-1 and TRBJ1-3; 9 bases agree with TRBD1. This CDR3 has 16 residues. The V gene end was trimmed by 2 bases and the J gene end by 1 base; junction bases not matched to a gene: 3. Per the germline V gene, CDR1 is SGHAT and CDR2 is FQDESV (reference sequence). CDR3 sequence: CASSLLGQGSGNTIYF. DNA of the CDR3: TGTGCCAGCAGCTTACTGGGACAGGGATCTGGAAACACCATATATTTT.

Many counts were recorded for this clonotype. The V call is TRBV7-2, the J call TRBJ2-7; 8 nucleotides align to TRBD1. V dropped 5 bases and J dropped 5; count of bases not matched to a gene: 8. The germline V gene has CDR1 SGHTA and CDR2 FQGNSA. CDR3 length: 14 residues. The CDR3 DNA is TGTGCCAGCAGCCCAGACAGGGGTTCCCACGAGCAGTACTTC. The encoded protein is CASSPDRGSHEQYF.

Many counts were recorded for this clonotype. The V gene is TRBV19, the J gene TRBJ2-2; possibly TRBD1 for D (5 bases). This CDR3 is 12 amino acids long. Between the trimmed V and J ends, which lost 8 bases and 7 bases, there was a span of 11 bases. From germline, CDR1 is LNHDA and CDR2 SQIVND (reference sequence). CDR3 sequence: CASSQGGGELFF. In DNA, the CDR3 is TGTGCCAGTTCCCAGGGCGGCGGGGAGCTGTTTTTT.

This clonotype was seen more than once but under ten times. The chain joins TRBV20-1 to TRBJ1-5; the D gene is possibly TRBD1 (6 bases). The ends were cut back, 5 bases at V and 3 bases at J, with 8 bases in the middle. There are 12 residues in the CDR3. Germline V gene lookup returns CDR1 DFQATT and CDR2 SNEGSKA (reference sequence). CDR3 nucleotide sequence: TGCAGTGCTGACAGGTACAATCAGCCCCAGCATTTT. The encoded protein is CSADRYNQPQHF.

This clonotype was seen at least ten times. The chain has TRBV6-5 and TRBJ2-2; the D is unclear. CDR1 and CDR2 (germline): MNHEY, SVGAGI. The CDR3 totals 16 residues. Trimming took off 0 bases at V and 1 base at J, with 9 bases between the two ends. The CDR3 DNA is TGTGCCAGCAGTTACTCTGGCGGCCAGAACACCGGGGAGCTGTTTTTT. Residues: CASSYSGGQNTGELFF.

This clonotype was counted between two and nine times. The chain couples TRBV6-1 to TRBJ1-2; tentative D call: TRBD1 (6 bases). The CDR3 loop spans 14 amino acids. The V end was cut by 3 bases, the J end by 4 bases, with 12 bases between. Looked up from germline, CDR1 is MNHNS and CDR2 is SASEGT. The CDR3 spells CASSDTGLGYGYTF. CDR3 DNA sequence: TGTGCCAGCAGTGATACAGGGCTCGGCTATGGCTACACCTTC.

This clonotype was detected a few times. The J gene is TRBJ2-7, the V gene TRBV28, with D possibly TRBD2 on 5 matching bases. The germline V gene has CDR1 MDHEN and CDR2 SYDVKM. V was trimmed by 7 bases and J by 2 bases, leaving 15 bases between them. CDR3 size: 14 residues. The CDR3: CASTGRGFPYEQYF. For the CDR3, the DNA is TGTGCCAGCACGGGGAGAGGGTTTCCCTACGAGCAGTACTTC.

The CDR3 sequence is CASSFGGGGWTEAFF. The CDR3 nucleotides are TGTGCCAGCAGTTTCGGGGGCGGGGGATGGACTGAAGCTTTCTTT. The V call is TRBV27, the J call TRBJ1-1; tentatively, D is TRBD1 (6 bases). The germline V gene has CDR1 MNHEY and CDR2 SMNVEV (reference sequence). The CDR3 totals 15 residues. Trimming left V 3 bases short and J 5 bases short, with 16 bases between.

This clonotype has at least ten counts. V and J are TRBV27 and TRBJ2-7; possible D gene TRBD2, 6 bases. Trimming pared 0 bases from V and 1 base from J, leaving 10 bases between. This CDR3 spans 15 amino acids. CDR1 and CDR2 (germline): MNHEY, SMNVEV (reference sequence). CDR3 sequence: CASSLSSGLSYEQYF. CDR3 coding DNA: TGTGCCAGCAGTTTATCGTCGGGACTGTCCTACGAGCAGTACTTC.

V usage is TRBV19 and J usage is TRBJ2-2; D ambiguous. V lost 6 bases, J lost 6 bases, and 5 bases lay in between. The CDR3 consists of 11 residues. In germline, CDR1 is LNHDA, CDR2 SQIVND (reference sequence). For the CDR3, the DNA is TGTGCCAGTAGACAGTCCGGGGAGCTGTTTTTT. It encodes CASRQSGELFF.